This entry lists 11 T cell receptor beta chains sequenced from one sample in a study of T cell responses to AZD1222 COVID-19 vaccine. The repertoire was sequenced with immunoSEQ multiplex PCR; TCRdb's copy has only in-frame clones and lacks some. The sample contains 85,000 to 130,000 clones, around 91% of which appear only once. The starting material was peripheral blood, obtained 28 days after the second AZD1222 dose. The source is an adult who received the AZD1222 COVID-19 vaccine.

The chain has TRBV5-8 and TRBJ1-1; tentative D call: TRBD1 (6 bases). Germline CDR1 is SGHTS and CDR2 is YDEGEE. V gave up 2 bases and J gave up 8 bases, with 10 bases separating them. The CDR3 runs to 12 residues. The CDR3 bases are TGTGCCAGCAGCTTCCACAGGGAGGAAGCTTTCTTT. Amino acids: CASSFHREEAFF.

J is TRBJ2-5 and V is TRBV5-8; D may be TRBD1 (5 bases). The CDR3 loop spans 13 amino acids. Germline V lookup: CDR1 SGHTS, CDR2 YDEGEE. Trimming took off 4 bases at V and 2 bases at J, with 9 bases between the two ends. DNA for the CDR3: TGTGCCAGCAGCGTCCAGGGACAAGAGACCCAGTACTTC. As protein: CASSVQGQETQYF.

This sequence joins TRBV6-5 and TRBJ1-2, with a possible D match to TRBD1 (6 bases). Germline CDR1 is MNHEY and CDR2 is SVGAGI. V was clipped by 6 bases and J by 2 bases, with 10 bases between them. The CDR3 length is 13 residues. The CDR3 nucleotides read TGTGCCAGCAGCGCACAGGGAAACTATGGCTACACCTTC. Amino acid sequence: CASSAQGNYGYTF.

The J gene is TRBJ1-6, the V gene TRBV5-6; perhaps TRBD1 as D (5 bases). Trimming took off 0 bases at V and 0 bases at J, with 7 bases between the two ends. CDR3 length: 16 amino acids. CDR1 and CDR2 from the germline V gene are SGHDT and YYEEEE. CDR3 residues: CASSLVGLSYNSPLHF. In DNA, the CDR3 is TGTGCCAGCAGCTTGGTGGGGCTCTCCTATAATTCACCCCTCCACTTT.

The chain links TRBV7-3 to TRBJ2-2, with a weak D call TRBD2 (7 bases). Looked up from germline, CDR1 is SGHTA and CDR2 is FQGTGA. The CDR3 is made up of 16 amino acids. Between the trimmed V and J ends, which lost 5 bases and 5 bases, there was a span of 18 bases. The chain's CDR3 is CASSGGASQGTGELFF. The CDR3 region has the DNA TGTGCCAGCAGCGGGGGGGCCTCCCAGGGAACCGGGGAGCTGTTTTTT.

The V call is TRBV4-2, the J call TRBJ2-1, with TRBD2 identical over 11 bases. This CDR3 contains 20 residues. Germline V gene data show CDR1 as LGHNA and CDR2 as YNFKEQ. Trimming took 4 bases from V and 0 from J; bases not matched to a gene: 14. This chain's CDR3 is CASSRDLTSGARGSYNEQFF. DNA for the CDR3: TGTGCCAGCAGCCGAGACTTGACTAGCGGGGCCAGAGGCTCCTACAATGAGCAGTTCTTC.

This chain links TRBV2 with TRBJ1-5; TRBD1 matches at 7 bases. Germline loops: CDR1 SNHLY, CDR2 FYNNEI. The CDR3 loop spans 15 amino acids. Trimming took 8 bases from V and 0 from J; bases not matched to a gene: 7. The CDR3 loop reads CASAGTAYSNQPQHF. The DNA of the CDR3 is TGTGCCAGCGCCGGGACAGCGTATAGCAATCAGCCCCAGCATTTT.

The gene calls are TRBV3-1 (or the pseudogene TRBV3-2) and TRBJ2-1, with D unresolved. The CDR3 runs to 14 residues. V was pared by 2 bases and J by 8 bases, with 13 bases between. Germline V CDR1 and CDR2: LGHDT, YNNKEL (reference sequence). The CDR3: CASSQYFWVDEQFF. CDR3 DNA sequence: TGTGCCAGCAGCCAATACTTTTGGGTTGATGAGCAGTTCTTC.

This rearrangement joins TRBV3-1 (or the pseudogene TRBV3-2) to TRBJ1-5; D is perhaps TRBD1 (5 bases). V dropped 2 bases and J dropped 2 bases, with 7 bases sitting between them. The CDR3 is made up of 14 amino acids. Germline lookup yields CDR1 LGHDT and CDR2 YNNKEL (reference sequence). CDR3 in DNA: TGTGCCAGCAGCCAACAGGGTGGCAATCAGCCCCAGCATTTT. Its protein product is CASSQQGGNQPQHF.

The chain has TRBV5-4 and TRBJ2-7; 7 bases are shared with TRBD1. Germline assignment: CDR1 SGHNT and CDR2 YYREEE (reference sequence). The CDR3 is 16 amino acids. V lost 0 bases and J lost 6; bases outside the gene matches: 12. The CDR3, as DNA: TGTGCCAGCAGCTTGGTCGGATGGGACAGACGAATCGAGCAGTACTTC. Translating it yields CASSLVGWDRRIEQYF.

The chain carries TRBV19 and TRBJ1-1, with D uncertain. The germline gives CDR1 LNHDA, CDR2 SQIVND (reference sequence). The CDR3 sequence is 15 residues long. V lost 4 bases and J 2 bases, leaving 14 bases between the germline ends. The CDR3 reads CASSTGGRPNTEAFF. The CDR3 DNA reads as TGTGCCAGTAGTACAGGAGGCAGACCCAACACTGAAGCTTTCTTT.